The sequence of this TCR beta chain was determined in a study of CD8 T cells in Susac syndrome. V shed 5 bases, J shed 5 bases, and the junction held 5 bases outside the gene matches. This CDR3 is 16 amino acids long. Germline CDR1 and CDR2: MNHNY and SVGAGI (reference sequence). In contrast to the negatively isolated CD8+ and CD4+ T cells, TEMRA cells were FACS-enriched. Reverse transcription of roughly 0.45 to 1 ug RNA used random hexamers. TCRdb re-analysed the immunoSEQ multiplex PCR reads in MiXCR, keeping a single row per CDR3 protein. Of 200,000 to 250,000 distinct CDR3 sequences listed, approximately 92% were seen once; the top ten hold 0.065% to 0.075%.

The specimen sequenced was CD4+ T cells from PBMCs. The sequence was collected from a human donor with multiple sclerosis. The chain joins TRBV6-6 to TRBJ2-2; 13 nucleotides line up with TRBD2. CDR3 protein: CASSRTSGSWTGELFF. The CDR3 bases are TGTGCCAGCAGTAGGACTAGCGGGAGCTGGACCGGGGAGCTGTTTTTT.